This T cell receptor (beta chain) was found in a study of T-cell memory formation after mild COVID-19. General observations from the study: CD4+ contracting clones were mainly CM and EM; CD8+ ones, EMRA.

The germline gives CDR1 MNHEY, CDR2 SVGAGI. The germline V and J ends were trimmed by 7 bases and 1 base, with 13 bases remaining between them. The CDR3 consists of 14 residues. This clonotype has ten or more counts. Its cognate antigen is unknown. TCRdb re-called the 5' RACE reads with MiXCR, one entry per CDR3 protein. Of 300,000 to 400,000 distinct CDR3 sequences listed, under 30% are singletons. The rearrangement links TRBV6-5 to TRBJ1-1; D call uncertain. The sequence derives from an adult woman who had mild COVID-19 (a few samples of this study predate the infection). Cell type and time point are not known. The source material was PBMCs or a T cell subset sorted from them (not recorded which). For the CDR3, the DNA is TGTGCCAGCAACGAAGTTAGGACGAACACTGAAGCTTTCTTT. As protein: CASNEVRTNTEAFF.